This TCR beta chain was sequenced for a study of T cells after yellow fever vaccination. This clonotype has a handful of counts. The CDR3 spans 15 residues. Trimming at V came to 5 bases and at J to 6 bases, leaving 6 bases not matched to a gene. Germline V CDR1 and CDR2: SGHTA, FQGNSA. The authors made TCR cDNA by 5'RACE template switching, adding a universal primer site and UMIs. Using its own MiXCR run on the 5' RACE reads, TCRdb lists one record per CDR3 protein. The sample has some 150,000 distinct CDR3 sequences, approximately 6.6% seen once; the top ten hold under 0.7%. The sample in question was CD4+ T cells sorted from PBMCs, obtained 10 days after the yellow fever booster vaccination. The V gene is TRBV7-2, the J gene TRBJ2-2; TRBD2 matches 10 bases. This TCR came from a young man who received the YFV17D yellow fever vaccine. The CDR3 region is CASSPTSGIPGELFF. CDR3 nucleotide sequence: TGTGCCAGCAGCCCCACTAGCGGGATTCCCGGGGAGCTGTTTTTT.